This TCR beta chain derives from a study of blood T cell repertoires in COVID-19. Study-wide background: Collection of acute and convalescent COVID-19 samples took place in the United States, Italy and Spain. T cells, B-cell-depleted T cells, or PBMCs provided the cDNA or gDNA that served as material.

Original processing notes: How many nucleated cells were present was estimated from reference gene primer amplification. Libraries were prepared by immunoSEQ multiplex PCR; TCRdb keeps only in-frame clonotypes and omits some of them. For V, J and clone size, that table is used; D and trimming come from the DNA. This sample carries approximately 260,000 clones, roughly three quarters of them seen once, and the ten largest clones take 3% to 4%. The germline gives CDR1 SEHNR, CDR2 FQNEAQ (reference sequence). The CDR3 has 13 residues. With 3 bases removed from V and 6 bases from J, the gap between germline ends came to 11 bases.

Sequencing was done on a sample of peripheral blood. The gene calls are TRBV7-9 and TRBJ1-1; no clear D gene. The sequence was collected from a woman aged 40 to 49 with active or convalescent COVID-19. CDR3 DNA sequence: TGTGCCAGCAGCTTCGTAACGCGGGCTGAAGCTTTCTTT. It codes for CASSFVTRAEAFF.